Below, 24 T cell receptor beta chains from the same sample are listed, as sequenced in a study of blood T cell repertoires in COVID-19. Assay: immunoSEQ multiplex PCR; the TCRdb copy retains only in-frame clones and omits some. The data hold a few hundred thousand clones, with more than 85% observed a single time. The specimen sequenced was peripheral blood. The receptors stem from a man aged 60 to 75 with acute or convalescent COVID-19.

V usage is TRBV5-5 and J usage is TRBJ1-1; D is unresolved. The CDR3 is made up of 16 amino acids. Germline CDR1 SGHKS, CDR2 YYEKEE (reference sequence). V lost 0 bases to trimming and J lost 0 bases, with 12 bases between them. The CDR3 sequence is CASSLAVGIMNTEAFF. The CDR3 region has the DNA TGTGCCAGCAGCTTGGCGGTTGGTATCATGAACACTGAAGCTTTCTTT.

This clone appeared a single time. This chain joins TRBV2 and TRBJ1-2; 10 bases are shared with TRBD1. CDR1 is SNHLY and CDR2 is FYNNEI in the germline V gene. V shed 6 bases and J 5 bases; nucleotides not matched to a gene: 6. This CDR3 comprises 14 residues. CDR3 DNA sequence: TGTGCCAGCAGACGACAGGGGGCGGGGTATGGCTACACCTTC. Amino acid sequence: CASRRQGAGYGYTF.

The sample holds one count of this clone. This chain connects TRBV19 to TRBJ2-5; tentative D call: TRBD2 (5 bases). Looked up from germline, CDR1 is LNHDA and CDR2 is SQIVND (reference sequence). The V end lost 5 bases, the J end lost 9 bases, and 13 bases lay between the germline ends. The CDR3 totals 12 residues. This chain's CDR3 is CASSLSRGSQYF. Written as DNA, the CDR3 is TGTGCCAGTAGTCTAAGTCGAGGGTCCCAGTACTTC.

This chain joins TRBV5-5 and TRBJ2-7; D is perhaps TRBD2 (6 bases). CDR1 is SGHKS and CDR2 is YYEKEE in the germline V gene (reference sequence). The ends were cut back, 1 base at V and 0 bases at J, with 11 bases in the middle. This CDR3 contains 15 residues. Here the CDR3 reads CASSLRQGGSYEQYF. CDR3 nucleotides: TGTGCCAGCAGCTTGCGTCAGGGAGGCTCCTACGAGCAGTACTTC.

The V call is TRBV5-1, the J call TRBJ1-4; tentatively, D is TRBD1 (5 bases). CDR3 size: 13 residues. V was clipped by 5 bases and J by 8 bases, with 13 bases between them. CDR1 is SGHRS, CDR2 YFSETQ, per germline. CDR3 nucleotide sequence: TGCGCCAGCAGGTCGACAGCTGGGGAAAAACTGTTTTTT. Its protein is CASRSTAGEKLFF.

The chain's CDR3 is CASSDHRGPNTEAFF. Written as DNA, the CDR3 is TGCGCCAGCAGTGACCACAGGGGGCCTAACACTGAAGCTTTCTTT. The chain combines TRBV10-1 with TRBJ1-1; the match to TRBD1 covers 9 bases. This CDR3 comprises 15 residues. With 3 bases clipped from V and 2 bases from J, the junction kept 4 bases outside the gene matches. The germline V gene encodes CDR1 WNHNN and CDR2 SYGVQD (reference sequence).

J is TRBJ2-7 and V is TRBV7-3; 13 bases are a match to TRBD2. The CDR3 length is 14 residues. CDR1 SGHTA and CDR2 FQGTGA come from the germline V gene. V was clipped by 2 bases and J by 11 bases; unmatched bases: 6. CDR3 nucleotides: TGTGCCAGCAGCTTAGGACTAGCGGGGGCCGACAAGTACTTC. Translation gives CASSLGLAGADKYF.

Points on this clone: Other DNA sequences in the sample encode the same CDR3. The chain links TRBV19 to TRBJ2-4; D is perhaps TRBD1 (6 bases). The germline gives CDR1 LNHDA, CDR2 SQIVND (reference sequence). The CDR3 runs 13 residues. V was trimmed by 1 base and J by 7 bases, leaving 8 bases between them. The DNA of the CDR3 is TGTGCCAGTAGTATAGGGCAGGGGAACATTCAGTACTTC. Its protein product is CASSIGQGNIQYF.

The chain carries TRBV14 and TRBJ1-3, with D perhaps matching TRBD1 (5 bases). The CDR3 loop spans 15 amino acids. From germline, CDR1 is SGHDN and CDR2 FVKESK. The V gene lost 1 base and the J gene lost 5 bases, with 12 bases spanning the gap. CDR3 loop: CASSQVWPGRNTIYF. CDR3 DNA sequence: TGTGCCAGCAGCCAAGTCTGGCCAGGGAGAAACACCATATATTTT.

This chain joins TRBV7-7 and TRBJ2-5, with D perhaps matching TRBD2 (7 bases). Germline V lookup: CDR1 SSHAT, CDR2 FNYEAQ (reference sequence). The CDR3 is made up of 15 amino acids. Trimming left V 1 base short and J 5 bases short, with 14 bases between. CDR3 bases: TGTGCCAGCAGCTTAGTCGGGGGGCTGGAGGAGACCCAGTACTTC. This codes for CASSLVGGLEETQYF.

The J gene is TRBJ1-1, the V gene TRBV19; the match to TRBD1 covers 9 bases. CDR1 is LNHDA and CDR2 is SQIVND in the germline V gene (reference sequence). V was pared by 5 bases and J by 0 bases, with 4 bases of the junction left unmatched. The CDR3 runs 15 residues. CDR3 protein: CASSSRTGVNTEAFF. The DNA of the CDR3 is TGTGCCAGTAGTTCCCGGACAGGGGTGAACACTGAAGCTTTCTTT.

This clone was recorded a few times. This sequence joins TRBV4-1 and TRBJ2-7; 7 nucleotides line up with TRBD1. V was pared by 4 bases and J by 1 base, with 13 bases of the junction left unmatched. This CDR3 is 17 amino acids long. Germline lookup yields CDR1 MGHRA and CDR2 YSYEKL. CDR3 nucleotide sequence: TGCGCCAGCAGCCCAGGGTATAGGGACAGTCCTTCCTACGAGCAGTACTTC. Translated: CASSPGYRDSPSYEQYF.

The chain carries TRBV6-6 and TRBJ1-4; 8 bases align to TRBD1. The CDR3 is 15 residues long. J gave up 0 bases and V 7 bases, and 4 bases lay outside the gene matches. CDR1 is MNHNY and CDR2 is SVGAGI in the germline V gene (reference sequence). The CDR3 coding sequence is TGTGCCAGCAAACAGGGGGGACCAACTAATGAAAAACTGTTTTTT. This gives the protein CASKQGGPTNEKLFF.

The rearrangement joins TRBV28 to TRBJ1-2; D not resolved. The CDR3 is 13 amino acids. V lost 3 bases and J lost 8, with 13 bases in between. Germline lookup yields CDR1 MDHEN and CDR2 SYDVKM. The CDR3 spells CASSFGPGMGYTF. In DNA form, the CDR3 reads TGTGCCAGCAGTTTTGGGCCCGGTATGGGCTACACCTTC.

This clone was observed once. The chain recombines TRBV7-9 with TRBJ2-7; 8 positions match TRBD1. This CDR3 is 19 amino acids long. J was trimmed by 2 bases and V by 5 bases; bases with no gene match: 20. The germline CDR1 and CDR2 sequences are SEHNR and FQNEAQ (reference sequence). The CDR3 reads CASSPSVPRDMTGAYEQYF. Here the CDR3 DNA reads TGTGCCAGCAGCCCCTCAGTTCCTAGGGACATGACAGGGGCCTACGAGCAGTACTTC.

The chain combines TRBV18 with TRBJ1-1, with 7 bases matching TRBD1. The germline V gene has CDR1 KGHSH and CDR2 LQKENI. The CDR3 length is 15 residues. V dropped 1 base and J dropped 0; count of bases not matched to a gene: 2. In nucleotides, the CDR3 is TGTGCCAGCTCACCACGACAGGGCATGAACACTGAAGCTTTCTTT. Translating it yields CASSPRQGMNTEAFF.

The chain recombines TRBV19 with TRBJ2-2; no clear D gene. The ends were cut back, 5 bases at V and 6 bases at J, with 13 bases in the middle. Germline CDR1 reads LNHDA; CDR2 reads SQIVND (reference sequence). The CDR3 totals 14 residues. The DNA of the CDR3 is TGTGCCAGTAGTTCGAGCATCATCGCCGGGGAGCTGTTTTTT. It specifies CASSSSIIAGELFF. Together with reference TRBV19 and TRBJ2-2, the CDR3 gives the full variable domain: DGGITQSPKYLFRKEGQNVTLSCEQNLNHDAMYWYRQDPGQGLRLIYYSQIVNDFQKGDIAEGYSVSREKKESFPLTVTSAQKNPTAFYLCASSSSIIAGELFFGEGSRLTVL.

The chain combines TRBV5-1 with TRBJ2-5; 12 nucleotides match TRBD1. This CDR3 has 14 residues. V dropped 6 bases and J dropped 5; count of bases not matched to a gene: 5. Germline lookup yields CDR1 SGHRS and CDR2 YFSETQ. The CDR3 loop is CASTGTGGGETQYF. The CDR3 nucleotides are TGCGCCAGCACCGGGACAGGGGGCGGTGAGACCCAGTACTTC.

This clone was counted once. The chain has TRBV5-4 and TRBJ2-1, with 12 bases that match TRBD2. Unmatched junction bases numbered 7, after V lost 0 bases and J lost 9 bases. The germline V gene has CDR1 SGHNT and CDR2 YYREEE (reference sequence). CDR3 size: 16 residues. CDR3 sequence (DNA): TGTGCCAGCAGCTTGGGATTGCCTAGCGGGGGGGGTGAGCAGTTCTTC. Protein sequence: CASSLGLPSGGGEQFF.

This clone was seen only once. The V and J genes are TRBV7-2 and TRBJ1-4; maybe TRBD1 (6 bases). CDR1 is SGHTA and CDR2 is FQGNSA in the germline V gene. This CDR3 is 15 amino acids long. The ends were cut back, 5 bases at V and 4 bases at J, with 14 bases in the middle. This CDR3 reads CASSHPGVVNEKLFF. CDR3 sequence (DNA): TGTGCCAGCAGCCATCCAGGGGTGGTTAATGAAAAACTGTTTTTT.

V usage is TRBV11-2 and J usage is TRBJ1-1, with D tentatively TRBD1 (5 bases). Germline lookup yields CDR1 SGHAT and CDR2 FQNNGV. This CDR3 comprises 14 residues. V was pared by 5 bases and J by 0 bases, with 10 bases between. The CDR3 protein is CASSVQGLNTEAFF. Here the CDR3 DNA reads TGTGCCAGCAGCGTGCAGGGATTGAACACTGAAGCTTTCTTT.

The J gene is TRBJ1-4, the V gene TRBV21-1; whether TRBD1, the table's D call, matches the DNA was not checked. TRBV21-1 is a pseudogene locus. This CDR3 has 15 amino acids. The CDR3 loop is CASSMRQGVGEKLFF. The CDR3 DNA sequence: TGTGCCAGCAGCATGCGACAGGGGGTTGGTGAAAAACTGTTTTTT.

The chain combines TRBV5-1 with TRBJ1-2; 7 nucleotides match TRBD1. Germline V gives CDR1 SGHRS, CDR2 YFSETQ. This CDR3 is built from 14 residues. V lost 3 bases and J lost 4; bases outside the gene matches: 6. CDR3 protein: CASSYEQGSYGYTF. CDR3 bases: TGCGCCAGCAGCTACGAACAGGGGAGCTATGGCTACACCTTC.

This rearrangement joins TRBV11-3 to TRBJ2-1, with 11 bases aligning to TRBD2. CDR1 and CDR2 (germline): SGHNT, YENEEA. The trim removed 1 base at V and 4 bases at J, leaving 6 bases unmatched. This CDR3 is 17 amino acids long. In DNA form, the CDR3 reads TGTGCCAGCAGCTTAGTACTAGCGGGGGCCGAATACAATGAGCAGTTCTTC. The encoded protein is CASSLVLAGAEYNEQFF.